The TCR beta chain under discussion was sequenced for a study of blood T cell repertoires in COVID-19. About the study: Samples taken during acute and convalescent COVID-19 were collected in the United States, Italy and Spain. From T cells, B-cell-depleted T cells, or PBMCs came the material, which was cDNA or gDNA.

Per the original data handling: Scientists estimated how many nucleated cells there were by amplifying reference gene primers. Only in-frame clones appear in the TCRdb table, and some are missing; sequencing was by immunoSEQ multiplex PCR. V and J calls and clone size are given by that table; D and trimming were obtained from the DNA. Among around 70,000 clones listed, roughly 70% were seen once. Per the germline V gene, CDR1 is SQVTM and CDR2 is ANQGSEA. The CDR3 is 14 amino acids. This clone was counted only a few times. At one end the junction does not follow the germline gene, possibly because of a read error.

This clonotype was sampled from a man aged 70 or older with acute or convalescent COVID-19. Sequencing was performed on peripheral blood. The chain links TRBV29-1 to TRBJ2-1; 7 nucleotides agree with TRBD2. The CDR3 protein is CSVEGEGRRNEQFF. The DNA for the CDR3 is TGCAGCGTCGAAGGGGAGGGCCGGCGGAATGAGCAGTTCTTC.